This paragraph reports one TCR beta chain. The data were taken from a study of low-dose radiotherapy and immunotherapy resistance in tumors. Covering alpha and beta chains, TRAV- and TRBV-specific primers were used for the first-strand cDNA. The TCRs were subjected to amplification over 20 PCR cycles employing a constant-region primer in conjunction with a V-primer adapter. By in vitro transcription, the isolated mRNA was amplified. TCRdb used MiXCR to reprocess the reads, holding one entry per CDR3 protein. Seen here are roughly 10,000 distinct CDR3 sequences, 40% to 55% observed once, and the top ten hold 5.5% to 6.5%. V was pared by 0 bases and J by 6 bases, with 5 bases of the junction left unmatched. Germline loops: CDR1 SGDLS, CDR2 YYNGEE. The length of the CDR3 is 16 residues. The study gave donors nivolumab, ipilimumab, aspirin, low-dose cyclophosphamide and low-dose radiotherapy.

This TCR came from a human donor with advanced metastatic prostate, ovarian, gallbladder or colorectal cancer (not recorded which). This table probably holds off-target reads from a library built for another chain. The chain joins TRBV9 to TRBJ2-7, with 14 nucleotides matching TRBD2. The CDR3 region is CASSVGGTSGGGEQYF. For the CDR3, the DNA is TGTGCCAGCAGCGTAGGGGGGACTAGCGGGGGAGGCGAGCAGTACTTC.